This T cell receptor beta chain was recorded in a study of blood T cells in healthy people across ages. On the study more broadly: Template switching picked up about one barcoded beta molecule for each two T cells.

In this sample, this clonotype turned up a few times. What it recognizes is unknown. Then a second PCR, running roughly 7 to 12 cycles, was carried out with a sample-barcoded 5' primer and a J-beta primer mix. TCRdb re-called the 5' RACE reads through MiXCR, storing one row per CDR3 protein. The sample holds 950,000 to 1,200,000 distinct CDR3 sequences; about two fifths are singletons and the top ten take less than 15%. CDR1 and CDR2 (germline): SNHLY, FYNNEI. The CDR3 has 14 amino acids. The junction had 5 bases not matched to a gene; V was cut back by 6 bases and J by 1 base. Whole-study findings and limits: There were more naive CD4+ cells and higher diversity in long-lived donors than in aged donors.

Sequenced: blood. The sequence was obtained from a man aged 18-30 years in good health. V gene TRBV2 combines with J gene TRBJ2-7, with 8 bases that match TRBD1. This CDR3 is CASRVDRGSYEQYF. The CDR3 coding sequence is TGTGCCAGCAGGGTCGACAGGGGATCCTACGAGCAGTACTTC.